These 26 T cell receptor beta chains originate from one sample sequenced in a study of cytomegalovirus exposure and HLA in healthy donors. Assay used: immunoSEQ multiplex PCR; TCRdb lists only in-frame clones, some missing. Here the sample spans about 160,000 clones, approximately 90% being singletons. The material sequenced was PBMCs. The receptors come from a man aged 18 to 30 in good health and CMV-seronegative.

This clone came up once. Here the CDR3 reads CASSLLGQGNTEAFF. CDR3 sequence (DNA): TGCGCCAGCAGCTTGTTGGGACAGGGGAACACTGAAGCTTTCTTT. The chain recombines TRBV5-1 with TRBJ1-1; 9 nucleotides align to TRBD1. The CDR3 length is 15 residues. Germline lookup yields CDR1 SGHRS and CDR2 YFSETQ. V was pared by 1 base and J by 1 base, with 2 bases of the junction left unmatched.

The genes are TRBV4-1 and TRBJ2-2, with 11 bases lining up with TRBD2. The V gene's germline CDR1 is MGHRA and CDR2 YSYEKL. V was pared by 0 bases and J by 0 bases, with 3 bases of the junction left unmatched. The CDR3 runs to 18 residues. For the CDR3, the DNA is TGCGCCAGCAGCCAAGAACTAGCGGGGGCGACGAACACCGGGGAGCTGTTTTTT. Translating gives CASSQELAGATNTGELFF.

CDR3 in DNA: TGTGCCAGCCGAATAGCGCGCAACACCGGGGAGCTGTTTTTT. This gives the protein CASRIARNTGELFF. V is TRBV28 and J is TRBJ2-2; possibly TRBD2 for D (5 bases). CDR3 length: 14 amino acids. V lost 8 bases, J lost 2 bases, and 12 bases lay in between. Germline CDR1 is MDHEN and CDR2 is SYDVKM. Complete variable domain (other parts from reference TRBV28 and TRBJ2-2): DVKVTQSSRYLVKRTGEKVFLECVQDMDHENMFWYRQDPGLGLRLIYFSYDVKMKEKGDIPEGYSVSREKKERFSLILESASTNQTSMYLCASRIARNTGELFFGEGSRLTVL.

V gene TRBV28 combines with J gene TRBJ2-2, with TRBD1 matching over 9 bases. Looked up from germline, CDR1 is MDHEN and CDR2 is SYDVKM. Losses at the gene ends were 5 bases for V and 6 bases for J; bases not matched to a gene: 13. The CDR3 is 17 amino acids. For the CDR3, the DNA is TGTGCCAGCAGTCAAGAAACCGGGACAGGGCGGCCCGGGGAGCTGTTTTTT. This encodes CASSQETGTGRPGELFF.

The chain has TRBV11-3 and TRBJ2-5; TRBD1 is a possible D gene (6 bases). The CDR3 is 16 amino acids. V was trimmed by 1 base and J by 2 bases, leaving 14 bases between them. Germline CDR1 reads SGHNT; CDR2 reads YENEEA. The CDR3 region is CASSLGLTGEQETQYF. CDR3 in DNA: TGTGCCAGCAGCTTAGGCCTGACAGGAGAGCAAGAGACCCAGTACTTC. The whole variable domain, remainder taken from reference TRBV11-3 and TRBJ2-5, is EAGVVQSPRYKIIEKKQPVAFWCNPISGHNTLYWYLQNLGQGPELLIRYENEEAVDDSQLPKDRFSAERLKGVDSTLKIQPAELGDSAVYLCASSLGLTGEQETQYFGPGTRLLVL.

The chain recombines TRBV7-2 with TRBJ2-7; 11 nucleotides line up with TRBD2. From germline, CDR1 is SGHTA and CDR2 FQGNSA. V lost 4 bases and J lost 2; bases outside the gene matches: 10. CDR3 length equals 17 residues. CDR3 in amino acids: CASSSRTSGYGAYEQYF. DNA for the CDR3: TGTGCCAGCAGCTCGCGGACTAGCGGGTATGGTGCCTACGAGCAGTACTTC.

CDR3: CASSLDRVSGSSYNEQFF. In nucleotides, the CDR3 is TGTGCCAGCAGCTTAGATCGGGTCAGCGGGAGCTCCTACAATGAGCAGTTCTTC. The chain carries TRBV11-3 and TRBJ2-1, with 8 bases lining up with TRBD2. Germline V gene sequence: CDR1 SGHNT, CDR2 YENEEA. This CDR3 has 18 residues. Unmatched junction bases numbered 7, after V lost 0 bases and J lost 0 bases.

This clone was seen a single time. The chain employs TRBV29-1 and TRBJ1-2, with TRBD1 identical over 9 bases. V dropped 5 bases and J dropped 7; count of bases not matched to a gene: 8. The CDR3 is 13 amino acids. Germline values: CDR1 SQVTM, CDR2 ANQGSEA. In DNA, the CDR3 is TGCAGCGTTTCCCACAGGGGGCTTTTTGGCTACACCTTC. Translated, it gives CSVSHRGLFGYTF.

The chain combines TRBV10-3 with TRBJ2-7; 7 bases match TRBD1. CDR1 and CDR2 from the germline V gene are ENHRY and SYGVKD. The CDR3 loop spans 16 amino acids. V lost 0 bases, J lost 4 bases, and 9 bases stayed unmatched. CDR3 loop: CAISESAGRGPYEQYV. In DNA, the CDR3 is TGTGCCATCAGTGAGTCGGCAGGAAGGGGGCCTTACGAGCAGTACGTC.

The chain links TRBV9 to TRBJ1-2; D unresolved. With 0 bases removed from V and 7 bases from J, the gap between germline ends came to 13 bases. This CDR3 is built from 14 residues. Germline values: CDR1 SGDLS, CDR2 YYNGEE. The CDR3 DNA reads as TGTGCCAGCAGCGTAGTACATGAACGGGGTGGCTACACCTTC. It translates to CASSVVHERGGYTF.

The CDR3 region has the DNA TGCGCCAGCAGCCCAGGTCTACTGGGACTAGCGGGAGGCAATGAGCAGTTCTTC. Protein: CASSPGLLGLAGGNEQFF. The chain links TRBV5-1 to TRBJ2-1, with TRBD2 identical over 15 bases. V trimming: 4 bases; J trimming: 6 bases; junction bases outside the gene matches: 11. Germline V gene data show CDR1 as SGHRS and CDR2 as YFSETQ. The CDR3 loop spans 18 amino acids.

V usage is TRBV5-4 and J usage is TRBJ2-7, with 13 bases fitting TRBD2. V trimming: 6 bases; J trimming: 4 bases; junction bases outside the gene matches: 13. Germline CDR1 reads SGHNT; CDR2 reads YYREEE (reference sequence). The CDR3 runs 17 residues. The CDR3 protein is CASTNSFRTSGGYEQYV. As DNA, the CDR3 is TGTGCCAGCACCAATAGCTTCCGGACTAGCGGGGGATACGAGCAGTACGTC.

In its sample, this clone was seen once. The chain links TRBV7-2 to TRBJ2-3; 11 positions match TRBD2. V shed 5 bases and J 1 base; nucleotides not matched to a gene: 2. The germline CDR1 and CDR2 sequences are SGHTA and FQGNSA. The CDR3 totals 15 residues. The CDR3 spells CASSLLAGGTDTQYF. DNA of the CDR3: TGTGCCAGCAGCCTACTAGCGGGAGGCACAGATACGCAGTATTTT.

The count of this clone is one. The chain couples TRBV5-1 to TRBJ1-4; TRBD1 aligns across 7 bases. This CDR3 is built from 13 residues. Looked up from germline, CDR1 is SGHRS and CDR2 is YFSETQ. The V segment lost 4 bases and the J segment 8 bases; nucleotides outside the gene matches: 5. The CDR3 coding sequence is TGCGCCAGCAGCCCGGACAGGCCCGAAAAACTGTTTTTT. Its translation: CASSPDRPEKLFF.

The V and J genes are TRBV6-6 and TRBJ1-4, with a tentative D call TRBD1 (5 bases). The CDR3 is 16 amino acids. The germline V and J ends were trimmed by 0 bases and 2 bases, with 10 bases remaining between them. CDR1 is MNHNY, CDR2 SVGAGI, per germline (reference sequence). CDR3 coding DNA: TGTGCCAGCAGTTACTCGAGGAGGGACACTAATGAAAAACTGTTTTTT. Translated, it gives CASSYSRRDTNEKLFF.

V is TRBV10-2 and J is TRBJ1-5; 8 bases align to TRBD1. The CDR3 length is 17 residues. Germline lookup yields CDR1 WSHSY and CDR2 SAAADI. The ends lost 4 bases at V and 1 base at J; junction bases unmatched: 9. The CDR3 bases are TGCGCCAGCAGTGCAATGACAGGGGAGGGAAGCAATCAGCCCCAGCATTTT. It codes for CASSAMTGEGSNQPQHF.

The V call is TRBV19, the J call TRBJ1-5; 8 bases line up with TRBD1. CDR1 and CDR2 (germline): LNHDA, SQIVND (reference sequence). J lost 16 bases, V lost 9 bases, and 20 bases had no gene match. The CDR3 length is 14 residues. CDR3 bases: TGTGCCAGCTCCGGCGGACAGGGCCCTTACTCGGGACATTTT. Translated: CASSGGQGPYSGHF.

The rearrangement uses TRBV27 and TRBJ1-5; D gene ambiguous. The CDR3 has 13 amino acids. V lost 2 bases to trimming and J lost 1 base, with 3 bases between them. Per the germline V gene, CDR1 is MNHEY and CDR2 is SMNVEV (reference sequence). DNA of the CDR3: TGTGCCAGCAGTTTACGGAGCAATCAGCCCCAGCATTTT. Translation gives CASSLRSNQPQHF.

This clone was seen a single time. The CDR3 coding sequence is TGTGCCAGCAGCCAAGATGGTCTAGCGGGAGGGCGGGAGACCCAGTACTTC. The encoded protein is CASSQDGLAGGRETQYF. The chain links TRBV4-2 to TRBJ2-5, with 12 bases lining up with TRBD2. The CDR3 contains 17 residues. Per germline, CDR1 LGHNA and CDR2 YNFKEQ. Trimming took 0 bases from V and 5 from J; bases not matched to a gene: 7.

The chain combines TRBV10-3 with TRBJ2-1, with TRBD2 as a possible D gene (6 bases). In germline, CDR1 is ENHRY, CDR2 SYGVKD. CDR3 length equals 13 residues. Trimming removed 0 bases at V and 8 bases at J, with 8 bases between. The DNA of the CDR3 is TGTGCCATCAGTGAGTCGCGGGGAGATGAGCAGTTCTTC. This encodes CAISESRGDEQFF.

The rearrangement uses TRBV4-1 and TRBJ1-2, with a tentative D call TRBD1 (6 bases). Per the germline V gene, CDR1 is MGHRA and CDR2 is YSYEKL. The length of the CDR3 is 16 residues. Between the trimmed V and J ends, which lost 1 base and 4 bases, there was a span of 16 bases. The CDR3 coding sequence is TGCGCCAGCAGCCAAGTCTTCTCAGGGGAGACCTATGGCTACACCTTC. As protein: CASSQVFSGETYGYTF.

The CDR3 nucleotides read TGTGCCAGCAGCTTAGATCTGCACAGGCAGCAGACCCAGTACTTC. Its protein product is CASSLDLHRQQTQYF. The J gene is TRBJ2-5, the V gene TRBV11-2; D possibly corresponds to TRBD1 (5 bases). Germline-derived CDR1 and CDR2 are SGHAT and FQNNGV. The CDR3 is 15 amino acids. Trimming removed 0 bases from V and 6 bases from J, with 14 bases in between.

V gene TRBV4-2 combines with J gene TRBJ2-3; 13 bases align to TRBD2. CDR1 is LGHNA and CDR2 is YNFKEQ in the germline V gene. After removal of 0 bases from V and 0 bases from J, the junction contained 6 bases not matched to a gene. CDR3 length equals 19 residues. CDR3 bases: TGTGCCAGCAGCCAAGAAAGAACTAGCGGGGGGGGCAGCACAGATACGCAGTATTTT. Its translation is CASSQERTSGGGSTDTQYF.

Only one count was recorded for this clone. This chain uses TRBV2 with TRBJ2-1; 7 bases agree with TRBD1. CDR1 and CDR2 from the germline V gene are SNHLY and FYNNEI. The CDR3 is made up of 16 amino acids. After removal of 2 bases from V and 0 bases from J, the junction contained 4 bases not matched to a gene. The DNA of the CDR3 is TGTGCCAGCAGTGAAAAGGGGGCTCGCTCCTACAATGAGCAGTTCTTC. This encodes CASSEKGARSYNEQFF.

The chain combines TRBV2 with TRBJ1-5; TRBD1 is a possible D gene (5 bases). The CDR3 runs 13 residues. Germline-derived CDR1 and CDR2 are SNHLY and FYNNEI. V gave up 6 bases and J gave up 5 bases, with 11 bases separating them. CDR3 amino acids: CASRRGGDQPQHF. CDR3 in DNA: TGTGCCAGCAGAAGGGGAGGGGATCAGCCCCAGCATTTT.

The gene calls are TRBV6-4 and TRBJ2-1; 11 nucleotides agree with TRBD2. The CDR3 spans 15 residues. Per the germline V gene, CDR1 is MRHNA and CDR2 is SNTAGT. V lost 8 bases and J lost 4; bases outside the gene matches: 7. The CDR3 DNA sequence: TGTGCCAGCTCCCGTAGCGGGGGGGAGTACAATGAGCAGTTCTTC. It codes for CASSRSGGEYNEQFF.